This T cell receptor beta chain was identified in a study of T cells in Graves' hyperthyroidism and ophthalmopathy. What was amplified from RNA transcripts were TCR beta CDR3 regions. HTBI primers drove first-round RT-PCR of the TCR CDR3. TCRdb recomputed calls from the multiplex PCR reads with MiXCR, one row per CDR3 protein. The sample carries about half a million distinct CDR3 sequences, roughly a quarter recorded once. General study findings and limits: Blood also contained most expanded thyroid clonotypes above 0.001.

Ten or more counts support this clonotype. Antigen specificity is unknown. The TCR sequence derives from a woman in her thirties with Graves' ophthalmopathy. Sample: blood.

CDR3 DNA sequence: TGTGCCAGCAGTGAAGCCCCCGAATCCTACGAGCAGTACTTC. Protein product: CASSEAPESYEQYF. This chain uses TRBV2 with TRBJ2-7, with D unclear. Trimming pared 0 bases from V and 1 base from J, leaving 7 bases between. The CDR3 sequence is 14 residues long. Germline assignment: CDR1 SNHLY and CDR2 FYNNEI. The whole variable domain, filled in from reference TRBV2 and TRBJ2-7, reads EPEVTQTPSHQVTQMGQEVILRCVPISNHLYFYWYRQILGQKVEFLVSFYNNEISEKSEIFDDQFSVERPDGSNFTLKIRSTKLEDSAMYFCASSEAPESYEQYFGPGTRLTVT.